This section outlines one TCR beta chain sequence together with its context. Its matching antigen is unknown. The junction departs from the called germline gene at one end, perhaps through a read error. CDR1 SQVTM and CDR2 ANQGSEA come from the germline V gene. The CDR3 totals 15 residues. This sample stems from a study of post-analysis software for immune sequencing data. Study-wide context: Both relapsing-remitting and secondary progressive multiple sclerosis featured among the disease courses, as did progressive-relapsing multiple sclerosis. General study results and limits: The normalized Chao1 diversity of multiple sclerosis patients was significantly lower than that of controls. Comparison of patients with controls showed four or five TRBV segments more frequent in patients, TRBV5-6, TRBV5-1 and TRBV20-1 among them.

Researchers reported that TCR beta cDNA libraries carried unique molecular identifiers. Some 450,000 cDNA molecules were recovered from an input of 1 to 10 million T cells. TCRdb fed the PCR reads into MiXCR, producing one record per CDR3 protein. The data show roughly 410,000 distinct CDR3 sequences, 30% to 45% seen once. The chain links TRBV29-1 to TRBJ2-1; TRBD2 matches 7 bases. Sequences were obtained from blood. The TCR was taken from a girl under 18 with multiple sclerosis. CDR3 nucleotide sequence: TGCAGCGCCGCGGGGGACGGAAGCTCCTACAGTGAGCAGTTCTTC. This gives the protein CSAAGDGSSYSEQFF.